This TCR beta chain came from a study of beta chain features in type 1 diabetes (dated by TCRdb to 2016 to 2019). Context from the whole study: Mean age, gender distribution, total cell number and subset yield did not differ between patients and healthy donors. A total of roughly 99 million sorted cells were examined across all samples, and the number of cells per subset was strongly correlated with RNA yield. The study compared TCRB repertoires of sorted circulating CD4+ T cell subsets between recently diagnosed type 1 diabetes patients and matched healthy donors. Naive and central memory subsets were obtained from all 30 or so donors, but regulatory and stem cell-like memory subsets were isolated from only 8 patients and roughly eight healthy donors. Paper-wide results and their limitations: Patients with type 1 diabetes made fewer insertions and deleted more nucleotides at VDJ recombination sites, implying thymic rearrangement abnormalities. Because small numbers of individuals were included in the HLA sub-analyses, any influence of HLA type on TCRB rearrangement was left unresolved. Sequencing cDNA rather than genomic DNA could over-represent highly expressing activated cells, although activation and CD3 levels did not differ between groups. Naive, central memory and regulatory TCRB repertoires appeared to be more alike among patients than among healthy donors. PCR may preferentially amplify shorter templates, but because patient and control samples were amplified and corrected together, any resulting skew would affect both groups equally. In all four CD4+ subsets, TCRB CDR3 length was moderately but significantly shorter in type 1 diabetes patients.

The germline V gene (reference sequence) supplies CDR1 LNHDA and CDR2 SQIVND. Including the terminal cysteine and phenylalanine, the CDR3 comprises 16 residues. Only the CDR3 portion is preserved as DNA: 48 bases, with reading frame beginning at the first base. V lost 5 bases and J lost 6 bases, and the count of bases not matched to a germline gene is 14. Notes on this clone: Its recognized antigen is unknown. Base qualities are not provided; no much larger clone lies one nucleotide away.

The High Capacity cDNA Reverse Transcription Kit was used to reverse transcribe all of the isolated RNA, meaning that expressed TCRB transcripts were what got sequenced. Naive, central memory and regulatory T cell samples underwent deep immunoSEQ sequencing, averaging approximately 3.5 million total reads per sample. Sorted cells were lysed in RLT buffer and RNA was extracted with DNase-treated RNeasy Micro or Mini kits, depending on cell number. To prevent cross-contamination, every cell subset was processed on its own, while patient and healthy donor samples were processed together. The immunoSEQ multiplex PCR was used to amplify TCRB sequences from cDNA, yielding 87-bp fragments that span the CDR3 region. Amplicons were sequenced on the Illumina HiSeq platform. Per the authors' processing: PCR bias was computationally corrected using synthetic template baselines, reads within Hamming distance 2 were collapsed, and singletons that could not be merged were discarded. Reads were aligned against IMGT to assign V, D and J genes, CDR3 length and insertions or deletions at six rearrangement sites. Clonotype counts were normalized to sorted cell number within each subset before computing true diversity and Gini coefficients with the tcR R package. The overlap coefficient, calculated on TCRB nucleotide sequences, was used to measure repertoire sharing. Out-of-frame TCRB sequences from naive cells were analyzed to stand in for the pre-selection repertoire. Here the immuneACCESS table is served through TCRdb, limited to in-frame sequences with V and J called. Missing clones are a known gap in these copies; in checked studies unresolved V genes cover under half, and the rest lacks a known reason. The V and J calls and the clone size are those of that table, but D and trimming were determined from the DNA. The sample table shows approximately 250,000 clones, and roughly 24% are seen once. Jointly, the top ten make up 0.012% of the sample.

Each donor gave one peripheral blood draw, about 110 mL on average, collected into heparinised tubes. Naive, central memory, regulatory and stem cell-like memory CD4+ T cells were sorted on a BD FACSAria II using a panel including CD45RO, CCR7, CD25, CD127, CD95 and CD27. A purity above 98% was achieved for all sorted populations. PBMCs were isolated right away by Lymphoprep density gradient centrifugation and were stained directly, without culture. To minimize batch effects, samples were stained and sorted in pairs, one healthy donor with one patient per experiment. The sequenced sample was naive CD4+ T cells from blood. The intended sense of this specimen's cell subset or site label: true naive CD4+ T cells. The sequence was collected from a woman in her 30s with type 1 diabetes. In this chain, TRBV19 is recombined with TRBJ2-3, with TRBD2 matching 7 junction bases. The CDR3 loop reads CASSVSGTTLADTQYF. The DNA reads as follows: TGTGCCAGTAGTGTCTCCGGGACTACCCTAGCGGATACGCAGTATTTT.